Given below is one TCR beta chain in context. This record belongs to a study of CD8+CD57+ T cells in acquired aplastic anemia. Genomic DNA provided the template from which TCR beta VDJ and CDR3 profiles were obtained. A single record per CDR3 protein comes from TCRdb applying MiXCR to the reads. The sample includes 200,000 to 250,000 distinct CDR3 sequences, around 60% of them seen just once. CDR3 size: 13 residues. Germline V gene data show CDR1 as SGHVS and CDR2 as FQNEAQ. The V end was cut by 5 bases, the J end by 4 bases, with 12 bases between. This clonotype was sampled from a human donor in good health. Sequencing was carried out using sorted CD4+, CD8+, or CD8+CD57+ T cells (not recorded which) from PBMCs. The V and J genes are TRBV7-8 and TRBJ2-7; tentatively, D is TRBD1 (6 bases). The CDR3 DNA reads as TGTGCCAGCAGCCTAAAAACAGGGTACGAGCAGTACTTC. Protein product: CASSLKTGYEQYF.